The entry below describes one T cell receptor beta chain. The antigen is undetermined. The data were taken from a study of Tregs in tolerant kidney transplant recipients. Study results and caveats: Expanding Tregs on activated donor B cells appeared to best identify donor-specific TCRbeta clones.

Per the germline V gene, CDR1 is GTSNPN and CDR2 is SVGIG (reference sequence). This CDR3 contains 13 residues. V lost 5 bases and J lost 3, with 13 bases in between. The method was immunoSEQ multiplex PCR; TCRdb's version includes in-frame clones alone and lacks a portion of them. The table has around 70,000 clones, about nine tenths seen once. The sample consisted of CD8+ T cells from blood, taken before the transplant. The rearrangement uses TRBV30 and TRBJ1-2; D call uncertain. The source of this sequence is a human donor who received a combined kidney and bone marrow transplant. The CDR3 coding sequence is TGTGCCTGGGATGAACAGACGGACTATGGCTACACCTTC. This sequence encodes CAWDEQTDYGYTF.